The present TCR beta chain was sequenced within a study of shared clonotypes between healthy human individuals. Findings and limits, study-wide: A few donors shared 5% to 5.5% of their naive CD4 clonotypes. Few donors restricted represented genetic and exposure-history diversity.

This CDR3 spans 15 amino acids. Germline CDR1 SGHTA, CDR2 FQGNSA. V was pared by 4 bases and J by 0 bases, with 6 bases of the junction left unmatched. Clones were read by immunoSEQ multiplex PCR, and TCRdb kept only the in-frame ones, dropping some. The table records 1.4 million or so clones, about 98.5% of them present only once. Concerning this clone itself: Its antigen remains unidentified.

V is TRBV7-2 and J is TRBJ2-7; TRBD2 matches 7 bases. The sample taken for sequencing was naive CD4+ T cells sorted from blood. Subset specified: CD45RA+ positively selected. This TCR was recovered from a man aged 25 to 40 in good health. CDR3 sequence: CASSSSSGSSYEQYF. As DNA, the CDR3 is TGTGCCAGCAGCTCCTCTAGCGGTAGCTCCTACGAGCAGTACTTC.